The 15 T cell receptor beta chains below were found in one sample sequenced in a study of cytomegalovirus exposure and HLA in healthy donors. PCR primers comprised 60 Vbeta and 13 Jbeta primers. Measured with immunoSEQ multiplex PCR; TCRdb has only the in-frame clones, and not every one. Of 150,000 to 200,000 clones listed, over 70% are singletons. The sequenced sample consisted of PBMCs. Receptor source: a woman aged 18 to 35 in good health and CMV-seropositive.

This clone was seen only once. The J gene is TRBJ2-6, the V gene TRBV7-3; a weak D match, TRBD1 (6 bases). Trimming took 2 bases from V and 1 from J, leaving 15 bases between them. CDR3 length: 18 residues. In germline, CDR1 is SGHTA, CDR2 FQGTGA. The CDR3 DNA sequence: TGTGCCAGCAGCTTATACCCGGACAGTCGTTCTGGGGCCAACGTCCTGACTTTC. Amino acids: CASSLYPDSRSGANVLTF.

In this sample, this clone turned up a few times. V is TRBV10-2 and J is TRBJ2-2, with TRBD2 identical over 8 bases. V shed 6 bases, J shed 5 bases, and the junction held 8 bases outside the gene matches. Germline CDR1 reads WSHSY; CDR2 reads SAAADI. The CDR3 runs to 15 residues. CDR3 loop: CASRSAGAGTGELFF. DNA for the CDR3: TGCGCCAGCAGGTCAGCGGGGGCGGGAACCGGGGAGCTGTTTTTT.

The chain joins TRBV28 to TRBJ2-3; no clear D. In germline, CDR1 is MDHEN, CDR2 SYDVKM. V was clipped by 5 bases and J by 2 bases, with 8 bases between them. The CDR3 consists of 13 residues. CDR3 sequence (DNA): TGTGCCAGCAGTGGGCTACCCACAGATACGCAGTATTTT. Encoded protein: CASSGLPTDTQYF.

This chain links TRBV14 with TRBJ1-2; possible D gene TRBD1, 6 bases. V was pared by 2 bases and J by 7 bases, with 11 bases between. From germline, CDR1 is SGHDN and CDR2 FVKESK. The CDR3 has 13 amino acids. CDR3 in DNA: TGTGCCAGCAGCCAAACAATCAGGGGTGGCTACACCTTC. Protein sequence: CASSQTIRGGYTF.

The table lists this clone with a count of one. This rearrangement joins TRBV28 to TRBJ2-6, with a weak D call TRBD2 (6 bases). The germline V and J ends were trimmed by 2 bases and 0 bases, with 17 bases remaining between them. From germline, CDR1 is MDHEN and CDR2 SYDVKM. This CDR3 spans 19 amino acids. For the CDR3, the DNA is TGTGCCAGCAGTTTACCCCCCGCGGGGACGAGCTCTGGGGCCAACGTCCTGACTTTC. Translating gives CASSLPPAGTSSGANVLTF.

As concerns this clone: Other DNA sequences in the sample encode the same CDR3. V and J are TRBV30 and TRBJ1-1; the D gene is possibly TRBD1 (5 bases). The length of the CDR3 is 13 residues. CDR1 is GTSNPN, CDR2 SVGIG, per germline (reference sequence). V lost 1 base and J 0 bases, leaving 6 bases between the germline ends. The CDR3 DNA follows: TGTGCCTGGAGTGGACAGCTGAACACTGAAGCTTTCTTT. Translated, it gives CAWSGQLNTEAFF. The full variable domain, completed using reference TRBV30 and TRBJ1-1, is SQTIHQWPATLVQPVGSPLSLECTVEGTSNPNLYWYRQAAGRGLQLLFYSVGIGQISSEVPQNLSASRPQDRQFILSSKKLLLSDSGFYLCAWSGQLNTEAFFGQGTRLTVV.

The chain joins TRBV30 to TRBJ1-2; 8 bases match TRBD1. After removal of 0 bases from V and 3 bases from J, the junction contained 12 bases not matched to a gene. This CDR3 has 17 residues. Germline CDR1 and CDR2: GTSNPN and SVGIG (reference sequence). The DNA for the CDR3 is TGTGCCTGGAGTGTTCAGGGGGCAACCCCTTACGACTATGGCTACACCTTC. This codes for CAWSVQGATPYDYGYTF.

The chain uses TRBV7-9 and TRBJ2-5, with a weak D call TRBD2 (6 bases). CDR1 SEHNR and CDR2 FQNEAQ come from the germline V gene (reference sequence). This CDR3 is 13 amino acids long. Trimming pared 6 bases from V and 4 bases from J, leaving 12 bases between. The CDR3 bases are TGTGCCAGCAGTCCGGACGGGGGAGAGACCCAGTACTTC. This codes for CASSPDGGETQYF. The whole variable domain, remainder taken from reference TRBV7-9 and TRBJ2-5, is DTGVSQNPRHKITKRGQNVTFRCDPISEHNRLYWYRQTLGQGPEFLTYFQNEAQLEKSRLLSDRFSAERPKGSFSTLEIQRTEQGDSAMYLCASSPDGGETQYFGPGTRLLVL.

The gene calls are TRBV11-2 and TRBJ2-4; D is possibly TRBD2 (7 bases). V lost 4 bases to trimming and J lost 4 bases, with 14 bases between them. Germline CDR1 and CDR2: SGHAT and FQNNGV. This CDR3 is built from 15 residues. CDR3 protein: CASSSIGGGKNIQYF. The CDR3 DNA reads TGTGCCAGCAGCTCCATAGGGGGGGGAAAAAACATTCAGTACTTC.

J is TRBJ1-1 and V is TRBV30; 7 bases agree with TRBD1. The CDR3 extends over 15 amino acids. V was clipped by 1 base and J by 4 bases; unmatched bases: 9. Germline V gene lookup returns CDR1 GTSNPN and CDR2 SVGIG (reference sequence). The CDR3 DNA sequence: TGTGCCTGGAGTGCCCCGCAGACAGGGACCACTGAAGCTTTCTTT. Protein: CAWSAPQTGTTEAFF.

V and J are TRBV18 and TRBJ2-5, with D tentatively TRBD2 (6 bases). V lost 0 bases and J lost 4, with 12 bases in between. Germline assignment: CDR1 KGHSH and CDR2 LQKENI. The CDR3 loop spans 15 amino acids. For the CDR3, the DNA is TGTGCCAGCTCACCACCGACTAGTGGCGGAGAGACCCAGTACTTC. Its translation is CASSPPTSGGETQYF.

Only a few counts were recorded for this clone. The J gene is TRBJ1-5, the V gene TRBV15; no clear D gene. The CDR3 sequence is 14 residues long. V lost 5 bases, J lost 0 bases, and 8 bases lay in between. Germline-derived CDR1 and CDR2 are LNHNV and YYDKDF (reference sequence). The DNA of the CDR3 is TGTGCCACCAGCTTTCAGAATAGCAATCAGCCCCAGCATTTT. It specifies CATSFQNSNQPQHF.

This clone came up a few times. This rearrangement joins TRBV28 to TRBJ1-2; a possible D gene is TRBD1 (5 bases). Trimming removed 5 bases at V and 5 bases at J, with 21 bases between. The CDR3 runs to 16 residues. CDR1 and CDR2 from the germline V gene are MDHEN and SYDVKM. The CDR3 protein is CASSRAEETEIYGYTF. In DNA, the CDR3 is TGTGCCAGCAGTCGTGCCGAGGAGACAGAGATTTATGGCTACACCTTC.

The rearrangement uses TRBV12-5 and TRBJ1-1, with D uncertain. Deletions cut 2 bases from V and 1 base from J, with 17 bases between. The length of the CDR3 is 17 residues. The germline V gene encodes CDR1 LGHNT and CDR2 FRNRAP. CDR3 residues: CASGLPPEEGPNTEAFF. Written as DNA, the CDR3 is TGTGCTAGTGGTTTGCCCCCCGAGGAGGGCCCGAACACTGAAGCTTTCTTT.

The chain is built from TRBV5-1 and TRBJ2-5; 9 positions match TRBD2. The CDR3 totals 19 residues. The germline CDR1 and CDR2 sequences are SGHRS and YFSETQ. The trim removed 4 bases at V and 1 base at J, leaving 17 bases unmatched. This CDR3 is CASSHSLAGGPLGQETQYF. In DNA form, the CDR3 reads TGCGCCAGCAGCCACTCACTGGCGGGGGGGCCGTTGGGCCAAGAGACCCAGTACTTC.